These 21 T cell receptor beta chains came from one sample sequenced in a study of shared clonotypes between healthy human individuals. Sequencing was performed with immunoSEQ multiplex PCR; in TCRdb, only in-frame clones are kept and a portion is missing. Of roughly 1.5 million clones listed, nearly 99% were seen once; the top ten hold roughly 0.42%. Material for sequencing was naive CD4+ T cells sorted from blood. The subset was: CD45RA+ positively selected. The origin of the receptors is a man in his thirties or forties in good health.

The rearrangement links TRBV19 to TRBJ2-6; no definite D call. Germline V gene sequence: CDR1 LNHDA, CDR2 SQIVND (reference sequence). V lost 8 bases and J 0 bases, leaving 11 bases between the germline ends. The CDR3 sequence is 15 residues long. CDR3 in DNA: TGTGCCAGTTCCCCCGGGCACTCTGGGGCCAACGTCCTGACTTTC. Translated, it gives CASSPGHSGANVLTF.

In nucleotides, the CDR3 is TGCAGCGTTGGGGGTCGTCAGAACACAGATACGCAGTATTTT. This gives the protein CSVGGRQNTDTQYF. The rearrangement links TRBV29-1 to TRBJ2-3, with D unresolved. The CDR3 length is 14 residues. CDR1 and CDR2 (germline): SQVTM, ANQGSEA. V gave up 4 bases and J gave up 2 bases, with 13 bases separating them.

V usage is TRBV6-1 and J usage is TRBJ2-1; unclear D gene. V shed 7 bases and J shed 9 bases, with 10 bases lying between them. Per germline, CDR1 MNHNS and CDR2 SASEGT. This CDR3 is 11 amino acids long. CDR3: CASKRVGEQFF. CDR3 nucleotide sequence: TGTGCCAGCAAAAGGGTCGGTGAGCAGTTCTTC.

CDR3 residues: CASSDRVLNTEAFF. The CDR3 DNA reads TGTGCCAGCAGTGATAGGGTCCTGAACACTGAAGCTTTCTTT. The chain combines TRBV6-1 with TRBJ1-1; no definite D call. Trimming left V 3 bases short and J 0 bases short, with 8 bases between. There are 14 residues in the CDR3. Germline V gives CDR1 MNHNS, CDR2 SASEGT.

This chain links TRBV7-6 with TRBJ2-5; 8 bases fit TRBD1. The CDR3 length is 13 residues. J gave up 4 bases and V 6 bases, and 4 bases lay outside the gene matches. Germline assignment: CDR1 SGHVS and CDR2 FNYEAQ. CDR3: CASRGQGGETQYF. The CDR3 bases are TGTGCCAGCAGAGGACAGGGTGGAGAGACCCAGTACTTC. The full variable domain, rest sourced from reference TRBV7-6 and TRBJ2-5, is GAGVSQSPRYKVTKRGQDVALRCDPISGHVSLYWYRQALGQGPEFLTYFNYEAQQDKSGLPNDRFSAERPEGSISTLTIQRTEQRDSAMYRCASRGQGGETQYFGPGTRLLVL.

The chain is built from TRBV6-5 and TRBJ2-7; unclear D gene. Germline lookup yields CDR1 MNHEY and CDR2 SVGAGI. V shed 4 bases and J shed 7 bases, with 8 bases lying between them. The CDR3 contains 11 residues. Here the CDR3 reads CASSSRAEQYF. For the CDR3, the DNA is TGTGCCAGCAGTTCTCGCGCGGAGCAGTACTTC.

A remark on this clone: Different DNA sequences within this sample yield the same CDR3. This rearrangement joins TRBV28 to TRBJ1-3, with D maybe TRBD1 (6 bases). V lost 5 bases and J 1 base, leaving 12 bases between the germline ends. The germline gives CDR1 MDHEN, CDR2 SYDVKM. This CDR3 spans 15 amino acids. In nucleotides, the CDR3 is TGTGCCAGCAGTAGCCCCGGGACATCTGGAAACACCATATATTTT. As protein: CASSSPGTSGNTIYF.

The V call is TRBV19, the J call TRBJ2-3; TRBD2 aligns across 7 bases. Germline V gene lookup returns CDR1 LNHDA and CDR2 SQIVND (reference sequence). The CDR3 totals 16 residues. The V gene end was trimmed by 5 bases and the J gene end by 2 bases; junction bases not matched to a gene: 10. Written as DNA, the CDR3 is TGTGCCAGTAGTCCCACCTGGGGGGGACCCACAGATACGCAGTATTTT. Translated: CASSPTWGGPTDTQYF.

This clone was found once. The chain is built from TRBV15 and TRBJ2-7; 9 positions match TRBD2. Trimming at V came to 1 base and at J to 0 bases, leaving 7 bases not matched to a gene. The CDR3 runs 17 residues. Per the germline V gene, CDR1 is LNHNV and CDR2 is YYDKDF (reference sequence). CDR3 sequence (DNA): TGTGCCACCAGCAGAGCAAGCGGGAGGCCGAGCTCCTACGAGCAGTACTTC. Translation: CATSRASGRPSSYEQYF.

The gene calls are TRBV28 and TRBJ2-1, with D possibly being TRBD1 or TRBD2 (5 bases each). The CDR3 has 15 residues. The V end lost 7 bases, the J end lost 3 bases, and 16 bases lay between the germline ends. Germline loops: CDR1 MDHEN, CDR2 SYDVKM. This CDR3 reads CASTEGQVGYNEQFF. The CDR3 bases are TGTGCCAGCACCGAGGGGCAGGTGGGCTACAATGAGCAGTTCTTC.

The chain employs TRBV21-1 and TRBJ2-6; the D segment call TRBD1 is taken from the table without a DNA check. TRBV21-1 corresponds to a pseudogene. The CDR3 is made up of 20 amino acids. The DNA of the CDR3 is TGTGCCAGCAGCAAAGTTGAAGGGGACAGGTGCATCTCTGGGGCCAACGTCCTGACTTTC. Its translation: CASSKVEGDRCISGANVLTF.

The chain combines TRBV7-6 with TRBJ2-3; TRBD2 matches at 7 bases. CDR1 is SGHVS, CDR2 FNYEAQ, per germline. J was trimmed by 4 bases and V by 0 bases; bases with no gene match: 7. The CDR3 has 16 residues. The CDR3 DNA sequence: TGTGCCAGCAGCTTAGCGGTGTCTAGCGGACCAGATACGCAGTATTTT. Residues: CASSLAVSSGPDTQYF.

The V gene is TRBV15, the J gene TRBJ2-7; 7 bases align to TRBD1. The germline V gene has CDR1 LNHNV and CDR2 YYDKDF (reference sequence). J gave up 3 bases and V 1 base, and 6 bases lay outside the gene matches. The CDR3 consists of 15 residues. This CDR3 reads CATSRVPGQFYEQYF. In DNA form, the CDR3 reads TGTGCCACCAGCAGAGTACCGGGACAGTTCTACGAGCAGTACTTC. The full variable domain, rest sourced from reference TRBV15 and TRBJ2-7, is DAMVIQNPRYQVTQFGKPVTLSCSQTLNHNVMYWYQQKSSQAPKLLFHYYDKDFNNEADTPDNFQSRRPNTSFCFLDIRSPGLGDTAMYLCATSRVPGQFYEQYFGPGTRLTVT.

Details on this clone: Additional DNA sequences in this sample encode the identical CDR3. In nucleotides, the CDR3 is TGTGCCAGCAGTGAGGGGACAAGGAACACTGAAGCTTTCTTT. This translates into CASSEGTRNTEAFF. J is TRBJ1-1 and V is TRBV2, with TRBD1 as a possible D gene (6 bases). Germline CDR1 and CDR2: SNHLY and FYNNEI. Trimming cost V 3 bases and J 1 base, with 9 bases left between them. The CDR3 is made up of 14 amino acids.

The chain recombines TRBV28 with TRBJ2-5; D is unclear. Germline V gives CDR1 MDHEN, CDR2 SYDVKM. Trimming pared 5 bases from V and 2 bases from J, leaving 15 bases between. The CDR3 is made up of 15 amino acids. CDR3 in DNA: TGTGCCAGCAGTACCCGAAGAAAGTATCAAGAGACCCAGTACTTC. Its translation is CASSTRRKYQETQYF.

J is TRBJ2-5 and V is TRBV2; D unresolved. This CDR3 is 12 amino acids long. The germline CDR1 and CDR2 sequences are SNHLY and FYNNEI. With 9 bases removed from V and 2 bases from J, the gap between germline ends came to 10 bases. CDR3 in DNA: TGTGCCAGTTCGAGCGAACAAGAGACCCAGTACTTC. Translated, it gives CASSSEQETQYF.

The chain links TRBV27 to TRBJ1-2; D might be TRBD1 (5 bases). V lost 4 bases, J lost 7 bases, and 22 bases lay in between. The CDR3 has 16 residues. CDR1 MNHEY and CDR2 SMNVEV come from the germline V gene (reference sequence). In DNA, the CDR3 is TGTGCCAGCAGTTCCGATGAACAGGATGGGGTTCGTGGCTACACCTTC. Translating it yields CASSSDEQDGVRGYTF.

The chain combines TRBV2 with TRBJ1-2; tentatively, D is TRBD1 (5 bases). CDR3 length: 14 residues. In germline, CDR1 is SNHLY, CDR2 FYNNEI. The V and J ends lost 8 bases and 0 bases respectively, with 13 bases between them. Here the CDR3 reads CASALGGANYGYTF. The CDR3 DNA follows: TGTGCCAGCGCCTTGGGGGGAGCTAACTATGGCTACACCTTC.

The V call is TRBV9, the J call TRBJ2-3; 10 bases fit TRBD1. The CDR3 extends over 18 amino acids. J lost 0 bases, V lost 3 bases, and 10 bases had no gene match. Germline assignment: CDR1 SGDLS and CDR2 YYNGEE. Here the CDR3 DNA reads TGTGCCAGCAGCGGCCGGGACAGGGGTTTTATGAGCACAGATACGCAGTATTTT. Translation: CASSGRDRGFMSTDTQYF. The full variable domain, rest sourced from reference TRBV9 and TRBJ2-3, is DSGVTQTPKHLITATGQRVTLRCSPRSGDLSVYWYQQSLDQGLQFLIQYYNGEERAKGNILERFSAQQFPDLHSELNLSSLELGDSALYFCASSGRDRGFMSTDTQYFGPGTRLTVL.

The V call is TRBV4-2, the J call TRBJ2-1; tentatively, D is TRBD2 (5 bases). CDR1 and CDR2 (germline): LGHNA, YNFKEQ. The CDR3 runs to 14 residues. V dropped 4 bases and J dropped 3 bases, with 10 bases sitting between them. For the CDR3, the DNA is TGTGCCAGCAGCCCGGAGGATTACTACAATGAGCAGTTCTTC. Translation gives CASSPEDYYNEQFF.

V is TRBV25-1 and J is TRBJ2-2; D is possibly TRBD1 (6 bases). Germline CDR1 reads MGHDK; CDR2 reads SYGVNS. The ends were cut back, 3 bases at V and 9 bases at J, with 11 bases in the middle. This CDR3 is built from 13 residues. DNA of the CDR3: TGTGCCAGCAGTGACCGGGACATCAGGGAGCTGTTTTTT. Translation gives CASSDRDIRELFF.